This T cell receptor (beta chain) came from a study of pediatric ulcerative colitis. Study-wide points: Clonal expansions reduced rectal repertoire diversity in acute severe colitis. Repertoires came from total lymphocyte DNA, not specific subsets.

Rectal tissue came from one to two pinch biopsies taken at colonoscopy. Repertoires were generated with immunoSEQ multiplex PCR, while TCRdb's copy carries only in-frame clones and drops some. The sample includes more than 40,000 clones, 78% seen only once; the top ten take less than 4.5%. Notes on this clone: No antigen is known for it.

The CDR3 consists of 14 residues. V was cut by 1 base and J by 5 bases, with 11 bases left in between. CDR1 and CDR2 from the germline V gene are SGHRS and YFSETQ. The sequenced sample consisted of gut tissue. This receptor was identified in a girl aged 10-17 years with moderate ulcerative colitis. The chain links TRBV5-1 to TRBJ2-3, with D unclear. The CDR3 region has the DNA TGCGCCAGCAGCTTGAATCGCGTGGAAGATACGCAGTATTTT. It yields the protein CASSLNRVEDTQYF.